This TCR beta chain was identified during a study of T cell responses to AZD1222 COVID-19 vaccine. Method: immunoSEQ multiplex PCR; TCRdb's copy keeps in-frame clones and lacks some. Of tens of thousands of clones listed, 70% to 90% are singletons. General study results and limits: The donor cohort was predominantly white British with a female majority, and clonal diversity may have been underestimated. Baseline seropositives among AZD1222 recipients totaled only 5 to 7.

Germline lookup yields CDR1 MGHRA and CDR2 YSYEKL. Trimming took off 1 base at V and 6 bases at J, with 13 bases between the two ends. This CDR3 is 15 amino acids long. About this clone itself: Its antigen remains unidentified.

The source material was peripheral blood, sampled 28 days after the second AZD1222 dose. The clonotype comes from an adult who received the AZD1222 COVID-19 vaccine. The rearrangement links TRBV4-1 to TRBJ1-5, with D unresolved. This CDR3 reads CASSQVEGPGQPQHF. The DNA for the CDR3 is TGCGCCAGCAGCCAAGTAGAAGGACCTGGTCAGCCCCAGCATTTT.